These 9 T cell receptor beta chains originate from one sample sequenced in a study of patients and donors after allogeneic stem cell transplantation. TCRdb used MiXCR to reprocess the RT-PCR reads, holding one entry per CDR3 protein. The sample comprises 400 to 450 distinct CDR3 sequences, more than 0.6% of which are singletons, and around 23% rests with the top ten. Sequences were obtained from blood, either unsorted or a sorted T cell fraction (not recorded which). Receptors were obtained from a human donor who was either an allogeneic HSCT recipient or a stem cell or donor lymphocyte infusion donor (not recorded which). It is not recorded whose cells these are; they may come from a transplant donor.

This clonotype is judged large (0.1 to 1%). This chain connects TRBV20-1 to TRBJ2-5; the D gene is possibly TRBD2 (6 bases). From germline, CDR1 is DFQATT and CDR2 SNEGSKA (reference sequence). This CDR3 region has 18 residues. Trimming took off 0 bases at V and 1 base at J, with 21 bases between the two ends. The CDR3 bases are TGCAGTGCTAGAGATCCCTTGGGTAGCGGAGACGCCCAAGAGACCCAGTACTTC. Translation: CSARDPLGSGDAQETQYF.

Relative to its sample, this clonotype is large (0.1 to 1%). The CDR3 region is CASSVGQNNSPLHF. CDR3 nucleotides: TGCGCCAGCAGTGTTGGACAGAATAATTCACCCCTCCACTTT. The chain couples TRBV10-1 to TRBJ1-6, with D maybe TRBD1 (6 bases). Trimming took off 4 bases at V and 5 bases at J, with 9 bases between the two ends. The germline V gene has CDR1 WNHNN and CDR2 SYGVQD (reference sequence). The CDR3 contains 14 residues.

This clonotype is large in the sample. The chain recombines TRBV18 with TRBJ1-2; D gene unclear. Per germline, CDR1 KGHSH and CDR2 LQKENI. Trimming pared 0 bases from V and 6 bases from J, leaving 11 bases between. The CDR3 extends over 14 amino acids. CDR3 coding DNA: TGTGCCAGCTCACCACCTACTAGGGTGGATGGCTACACCTTC. The encoded protein is CASSPPTRVDGYTF.

In its sample, this clonotype is large. The J gene is TRBJ2-3, the V gene TRBV7-2; a possible D gene is TRBD2 (6 bases). The CDR3 length is 14 residues. Trimming removed 4 bases from V and 2 bases from J, with 10 bases in between. The germline CDR1 and CDR2 sequences are SGHTA and FQGNSA. Here the CDR3 reads CASSSGLITDTQYF. DNA of the CDR3: TGTGCCAGCAGCTCTGGACTAATCACAGATACGCAGTATTTT.

This clonotype was picked up a small number of times. The chain uses TRBV12-3 or TRBV12-4 and TRBJ1-1; tentatively, D is TRBD1 (6 bases). The CDR3 totals 14 residues. The ends were cut back, 1 base at V and 7 bases at J, with 13 bases in the middle. The DNA of the CDR3 is TGTGCCAGCAGTTTAGTTACAGGGATTAGTGAAGCTTTCTTT. Encoded protein: CASSLVTGISEAFF.

This clonotype is labeled as large. V is TRBV7-6 and J is TRBJ2-5, with D perhaps matching TRBD2 (6 bases). This CDR3 region has 15 residues. Germline V gene lookup returns CDR1 SGHVS and CDR2 FNYEAQ. The germline V and J ends were trimmed by 0 bases and 4 bases, with 12 bases remaining between them. CDR3 residues: CASSLAPGGRETQYF. The CDR3 DNA is TGTGCCAGCAGCTTAGCCCCCGGGGGTAGAGAGACCCAGTACTTC.

This clonotype is deemed large. This chain uses TRBV29-1 with TRBJ1-2; 9 nucleotides match TRBD1. Germline V gene sequence: CDR1 SQVTM, CDR2 ANQGSEA. The CDR3 is 13 residues long. V shed 7 bases, J shed 4 bases, and the junction held 7 bases outside the gene matches. CDR3 sequence reads: CSAWGTGTYGYTF. Written as DNA, the CDR3 is TGCAGCGCCTGGGGGACAGGGACCTATGGCTACACCTTC. Drawing the rest from reference TRBV29-1 and TRBJ1-2, the complete variable domain is SAVISQKPSRDICQRGTSLTIQCQVDSQVTMMFWYRQQPGQSLTLIATANQGSEATYESGFVIDKFPISRPNLTFSTLTVSNMSPEDSSIYLCSAWGTGTYGYTFGSGTRLTVV.

This clonotype ranks as medium-sized. The rearrangement joins TRBV11-2 to TRBJ2-1, with D possibly matching TRBD2 (5 bases). The CDR3 has 14 residues. Germline-derived CDR1 and CDR2 are SGHAT and FQNNGV. V was cut by 5 bases and J by 4 bases, with 12 bases left in between. The DNA for the CDR3 is TGTGCCAGCAGCCCGGGGTCCGTGTACAATGAGCAGTTCTTC. Its translation: CASSPGSVYNEQFF.

By share of the sample, this clonotype is large. The rearrangement joins TRBV12-3 or TRBV12-4 to TRBJ2-5; TRBD2 aligns across 8 bases. V lost 7 bases, J lost 7 bases, and 2 bases stayed unmatched. This CDR3 is built from 11 residues. The DNA for the CDR3 is TGTGCCAGCACACGGGAGGGGACCCAGTACTTC. Translating it yields CASTREGTQYF.